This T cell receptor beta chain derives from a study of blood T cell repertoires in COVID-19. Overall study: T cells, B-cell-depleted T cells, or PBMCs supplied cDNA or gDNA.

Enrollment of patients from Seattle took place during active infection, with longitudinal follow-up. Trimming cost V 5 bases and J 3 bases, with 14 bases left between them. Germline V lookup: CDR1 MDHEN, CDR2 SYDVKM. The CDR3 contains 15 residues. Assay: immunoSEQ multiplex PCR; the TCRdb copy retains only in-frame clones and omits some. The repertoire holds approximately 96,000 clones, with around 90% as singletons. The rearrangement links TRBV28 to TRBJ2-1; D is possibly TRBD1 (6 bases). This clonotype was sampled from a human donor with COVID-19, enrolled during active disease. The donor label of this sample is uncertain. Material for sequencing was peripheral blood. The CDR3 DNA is TGTGCCAGCAGTACACACCAAGGGGGCTACAATGAGCAGTTCTTC. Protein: CASSTHQGGYNEQFF.